The 3 T cell receptor beta chains below come from one sample, sequenced in a study of blood T cell repertoires in COVID-19. Sequenced by immunoSEQ multiplex PCR; TCRdb stores in-frame clones only, minus some. The data show some 130,000 clones, less than 90% seen once. Sequenced sample: peripheral blood. Receptor source: a man in his 60s with acute or convalescent COVID-19.

The rearrangement joins TRBV3-1 (or the pseudogene TRBV3-2) to TRBJ2-5; perhaps TRBD2 as D (7 bases). CDR3 size: 16 residues. In germline, CDR1 is LGHDT, CDR2 YNNKEL (reference sequence). V was shortened by 4 bases and J by 7 bases, with 22 bases between the two germline ends. CDR3 region: CASSLGATGGARTQYF. The CDR3 DNA reads TGTGCCAGCAGCCTGGGGGCTACGGGGGGTGCGAGGACCCAGTACTTC.

This clone has only one observation. The V and J genes are TRBV5-8 and TRBJ1-6; D call uncertain. Germline assignment: CDR1 SGHTS and CDR2 YDEGEE. Trimming cost V 0 bases and J 6 bases, with 7 bases left between them. The CDR3 loop spans 14 amino acids. CDR3 in DNA: TGTGCCAGCAGCTTGGATCGGGGTAATTCACCCCTCCACTTT. This gives the protein CASSLDRGNSPLHF.

The V and J genes are TRBV28 and TRBJ1-2; D remains ambiguous. Trimming took off 6 bases at V and 1 base at J, with 18 bases between the two ends. CDR3 size: 16 residues. In germline, CDR1 is MDHEN, CDR2 SYDVKM. In nucleotides, the CDR3 is TGTGCCAGCAGCCAAAGCGGGCAGGCTCTTAACTATGGCTACACCTTC. Protein product: CASSQSGQALNYGYTF.